This T cell receptor (beta chain) emerged from a study of CD8+CD57+ T cells in acquired aplastic anemia. TCR beta VDJ combinations and CDR3 sequences were profiled from genomic DNA. TCRdb re-called the reads with MiXCR, one entry per CDR3 protein. Here the sample spans hundreds of thousands of distinct CDR3 sequences, around half being singletons. The CDR3 covers 15 residues. The trim removed 7 bases at V and 3 bases at J, leaving 4 bases unmatched. Germline-derived CDR1 and CDR2 are SNHLY and FYNNEI. Patients who underwent sequencing had shown CD8+CD57+ cell expansion by flow cytometry. The chain recombines TRBV2 with TRBJ2-1; TRBD2 matches 12 bases. This TCR came from a human donor with aplastic anemia. Sequenced sample: sorted CD4+, CD8+, or CD8+CD57+ T cells (not recorded which) from PBMCs. This CDR3 is CASMLAGGHYNEQFF. CDR3 nucleotides: TGTGCCAGCATGCTAGCGGGAGGGCACTACAATGAGCAGTTCTTC.